One sample yielded the 30 T cell receptor beta chains listed below, sequenced in a study of Graves' ophthalmopathy and Graves' hyperthyroidism. RNA served as the template for amplifying TCR beta CDR3 regions. HTBI-primed first-round RT-PCR preceded second-round multiplex PCR. In TCRdb, the multiplex PCR reads were re-called with MiXCR into one record per CDR3 protein. The sample holds about 340,000 distinct CDR3 sequences, roughly a sixth seen once. Sequenced input: peripheral blood. The receptor set was obtained from an adult man with Graves' ophthalmopathy.

This clonotype was seen many times. The chain couples TRBV29-1 to TRBJ1-2; D gene uncertain. V shed 6 bases and J shed 6 bases, with 14 bases lying between them. This CDR3 has 12 amino acids. Germline V CDR1 and CDR2: SQVTM, ANQGSEA. CDR3 nucleotides: TGCAGCGTGGGTGATGTCGGGAATGGCTACACCTTC. This codes for CSVGDVGNGYTF.

This clonotype was counted at least ten times. The rearrangement uses TRBV5-1 and TRBJ1-3, with a weak D call TRBD1 (5 bases). Trimming left V 1 base short and J 0 bases short, with 11 bases between. Germline V gives CDR1 SGHRS, CDR2 YFSETQ. This CDR3 spans 16 amino acids. The CDR3 coding sequence is TGCGCCAGCAGCTTGAGGGACGCGAGCTCTGGAAACACCATATATTTT. Its translation is CASSLRDASSGNTIYF.

At least ten counts were recorded for this clonotype. CDR3 DNA: TGTGCCAGTAGTATTTCCCAAGAGCGGAGAGCTTTCTTT. Residues: CASSISQERRAFF. The chain recombines TRBV19 with TRBJ1-1; D is uncertain. Germline CDR1 LNHDA, CDR2 SQIVND (reference sequence). The germline V and J ends were trimmed by 3 bases and 10 bases, with 15 bases remaining between them. The CDR3 is 13 amino acids.

This clonotype appeared many times. V and J are TRBV4-3 and TRBJ1-1; 7 bases fit TRBD1. The CDR3 has 13 residues. Germline CDR1 LGHNA, CDR2 YSLEER. V lost 3 bases to trimming and J lost 8 bases; unmatched junction nucleotides: 6. The CDR3 spells CASSQPGTEEAFF. CDR3 nucleotide sequence: TGCGCCAGCAGCCAGCCCGGGACAGAAGAAGCTTTCTTT.

This clonotype appeared a single time. The chain is built from TRBV12-3 or TRBV12-4 and TRBJ1-1; D gene ambiguous. V lost 2 bases to trimming and J lost 5 bases, with 15 bases between them. This CDR3 comprises 15 residues. The CDR3 DNA follows: TGTGCCAGCAGTTTACTCGTGGGCAGAGGGACTGAAGCTTTCTTT. Its protein is CASSLLVGRGTEAFF.

In this sample, this clonotype turned up many times. The chain employs TRBV20-1 and TRBJ1-5, with D maybe TRBD1 (6 bases). Germline values: CDR1 DFQATT, CDR2 SNEGSKA (reference sequence). The CDR3 is 13 residues long. Trimming left V 6 bases short and J 9 bases short, with 18 bases between. Written as DNA, the CDR3 is TGCAGTGCGGCCGGGACACCCCTAATGCCCCAGCATTTT. As protein: CSAAGTPLMPQHF.

In its sample, this clonotype was seen many times. The chain links TRBV6-1 to TRBJ2-7; D is ambiguous. This CDR3 has 15 amino acids. The germline V gene encodes CDR1 MNHNS and CDR2 SASEGT. The ends were cut back, 6 bases at V and 6 bases at J, with 21 bases in the middle. The DNA of the CDR3 is TGTGCCAGCAGCCTTTCCCCAAACATGGGAACCGAGCAGTACTTC. As protein: CASSLSPNMGTEQYF.

This clonotype was observed a few times. With a much larger clone just one base away, this may be a read error. The chain recombines TRBV29-1 with TRBJ2-7; D possibly matches TRBD1 or TRBD2 (5 bases each). V dropped 6 bases and J dropped 2 bases, with 14 bases sitting between them. Germline V gives CDR1 SQVTM, CDR2 ANQGSEA. The CDR3 is made up of 13 amino acids. CDR3 coding DNA: TGCAGCGTCCTGGCAGGGACCACCTACGAGCAGTACTTC. Amino acid sequence: CSVLAGTTYEQYF.

This clonotype occurred many times. The J gene is TRBJ2-5, the V gene TRBV12-3 or TRBV12-4; TRBD2 matches at 9 bases. V shed 4 bases, J shed 5 bases, and the junction held 11 bases outside the gene matches. CDR3 size: 16 residues. CDR3 sequence (DNA): TGTGCCAGCAGTTCCGTCAGGCGGGGGGGACTGGAGACCCAGTACTTC. Amino acids: CASSSVRRGGLETQYF.

This clonotype has a count of ten or more. The chain employs TRBV2 and TRBJ1-1; D unresolved. Deletions cut 8 bases from V and 0 bases from J, with 7 bases between. The CDR3 loop spans 12 amino acids. The germline CDR1 and CDR2 sequences are SNHLY and FYNNEI. CDR3 amino acids: CASRLLNTEAFF. The CDR3 DNA is TGTGCCAGCCGACTGCTGAACACTGAAGCTTTCTTT.

This clonotype was detected ten times or more. The chain joins TRBV28 to TRBJ1-2; D ambiguous. CDR1 is MDHEN and CDR2 is SYDVKM in the germline V gene. The CDR3 contains 11 residues. V was pared by 3 bases and J by 7 bases, with 6 bases between. The CDR3 DNA is TGTGCCAGCAGTTTGGCGGGTGGCTACACCTTC. It codes for CASSLAGGYTF.

This clonotype was seen ten or more times. This chain uses TRBV12-3 or TRBV12-4 with TRBJ1-2; D not resolved. The CDR3 is 12 residues long. The V end lost 6 bases, the J end lost 8 bases, and 13 bases lay between the germline ends. The CDR3 DNA reads as TGTGCCAGCAGCCCCCCCCGCAAGGGCTACACCTTC. Translation: CASSPPRKGYTF.

Ten or more counts support this clonotype. The chain combines TRBV19 with TRBJ1-5; D might be TRBD1 (5 bases). Trimming stripped 1 base from V and 6 bases from J, with 10 bases between. Germline V gives CDR1 LNHDA, CDR2 SQIVND (reference sequence). The CDR3 is made up of 14 amino acids. CDR3 DNA: TGTGCCAGTAGTATAGTCGAGGGGACTCAGCCCCAGCATTTT. This translates into CASSIVEGTQPQHF. Supplemented by reference TRBV19 and TRBJ1-5, the full variable domain reads DGGITQSPKYLFRKEGQNVTLSCEQNLNHDAMYWYRQDPGQGLRLIYYSQIVNDFQKGDIAEGYSVSREKKESFPLTVTSAQKNPTAFYLCASSIVEGTQPQHFGDGTRLSIL.

This clonotype was detected many times. The V gene is TRBV6-5, the J gene TRBJ1-2; 9 nucleotides agree with TRBD1. CDR3 length equals 15 residues. Germline CDR1 reads MNHEY; CDR2 reads SVGAGI. Losses at the gene ends were 6 bases for V and 8 bases for J; bases not matched to a gene: 13. The CDR3 here is CASRPSGTGTEGYTF. CDR3 DNA sequence: TGTGCCAGCAGACCCTCAGGGACAGGGACGGAGGGCTACACCTTC.

This clonotype appeared many times. The CDR3 loop reads CASSLGEGHGYTF. DNA for the CDR3: TGTGCCAGCAGCCTTGGGGAAGGGCATGGCTACACCTTC. V gene TRBV12-3 or TRBV12-4 combines with J gene TRBJ1-2; D call uncertain. This CDR3 region has 13 residues. V lost 6 bases and J 6 bases, leaving 14 bases between the germline ends.

This clonotype was observed many times. The rearrangement joins TRBV29-1 to TRBJ1-2, with D hard to call. Germline V gene lookup returns CDR1 SQVTM and CDR2 ANQGSEA. The CDR3 contains 12 residues. The CDR3 DNA is TGCGGGGAGAGGTCCTTCAACTATGGCTACACCTTC. Encoded protein: CGERSFNYGYTF.

Only a few counts were recorded for this clonotype. The V call is TRBV12-5, the J call TRBJ1-5; no clear D. This CDR3 region has 14 residues. Trimming left V 6 bases short and J 4 bases short, with 13 bases between. Germline CDR1 is LGHNT and CDR2 is FRNRAP. The CDR3 region has the DNA TGTGCTAGTGGCCTGAGACCATTTAATCAGCCCCAGCATTTT. Translated, it gives CASGLRPFNQPQHF.

This clonotype was detected ten times or more. The chain is built from TRBV2 and TRBJ2-3, with D possibly TRBD1 on 5 matching bases. The CDR3 is made up of 14 amino acids. V was clipped by 10 bases and J by 5 bases, with 19 bases between them. Germline V gives CDR1 SNHLY, CDR2 FYNNEI. CDR3 protein: CANQGEEWGDTQYF. The CDR3 DNA is TGTGCCAACCAGGGTGAGGAGTGGGGAGATACGCAGTATTTT. Together with reference TRBV2 and TRBJ2-3, the CDR3 gives the full variable domain: EPEVTQTPSHQVTQMGQEVILRCVPISNHLYFYWYRQILGQKVEFLVSFYNNEISEKSEIFDDQFSVERPDGSNFTLKIRSTKLEDSAMYFCANQGEEWGDTQYFGPGTRLTVL.

The genes are TRBV12-3 or TRBV12-4 and TRBJ2-7; D is unresolved. Trimming cost V 3 bases and J 0 bases, with 15 bases left between them. The CDR3 runs 16 residues. CDR3 sequence: CASSLSGKPLSYEQYF. CDR3 nucleotide sequence: TGTGCCAGCAGTTTGTCAGGCAAGCCACTCTCCTACGAGCAGTACTTC.

The genes are TRBV7-2 and TRBJ2-7; a weak D match, TRBD2 (7 bases). The CDR3 loop spans 15 amino acids. Germline-derived CDR1 and CDR2 are SGHTA and FQGNSA. Deletions cut 5 bases from V and 7 bases from J, with 21 bases between. The CDR3 reads CASSPALTGRGEQYF. In DNA, the CDR3 is TGTGCCAGCAGCCCCGCATTAACAGGGAGGGGAGAGCAGTACTTC. The entire variable domain, with the rest obtained from reference TRBV7-2 and TRBJ2-7, is as follows: GAGVSQSPSNKVTEKGKDVELRCDPISGHTALYWYRQSLGQGLEFLIYFQGNSAPDKSGLPSDRFSAERTGGSVSTLTIQRTQQEDSAVYLCASSPALTGRGEQYFGPGTRLTVT.

This clonotype was seen repeatedly, ten times or more. The chain employs TRBV14 and TRBJ2-7, with D unclear. Trimming took 1 base from V and 4 from J, leaving 11 bases between them. The V gene's germline CDR1 is SGHDN and CDR2 FVKESK. CDR3 length equals 14 residues. The CDR3 is CASSQVGGGYEQYF. CDR3 DNA sequence: TGTGCCAGCAGCCAAGTTGGCGGTGGGTACGAGCAGTACTTC.

This clonotype has more than one count but fewer than ten. The chain joins TRBV6-1 to TRBJ1-2; D gene uncertain. The CDR3 runs to 14 residues. Germline V gene data show CDR1 as MNHNS and CDR2 as SASEGT. Trimming left V 6 bases short and J 6 bases short, with 17 bases between. The CDR3 spells CASRNNGGPNGYTF. DNA of the CDR3: TGTGCCAGCAGGAATAACGGTGGCCCGAATGGCTACACCTTC.

At least ten counts were recorded for this clonotype. The V call is TRBV7-9, the J call TRBJ2-7; possibly TRBD1 or TRBD2 for D (5 bases each). This CDR3 is built from 15 residues. Germline CDR1 SEHNR, CDR2 FQNEAQ (reference sequence). Trimming left V 5 bases short and J 0 bases short, with 14 bases between. The CDR3 sequence: CASSIGTANSYEQYF. CDR3 bases: TGTGCCAGCAGCATCGGGACCGCGAACTCCTACGAGCAGTACTTC. Variable domain in full (rest from reference TRBV7-9 and TRBJ2-7): DTGVSQNPRHKITKRGQNVTFRCDPISEHNRLYWYRQTLGQGPEFLTYFQNEAQLEKSRLLSDRFSAERPKGSFSTLEIQRTEQGDSAMYLCASSIGTANSYEQYFGPGTRLTVT.

V usage is TRBV30 and J usage is TRBJ2-7, with TRBD1 matching 12 bases. V dropped 4 bases and J dropped 4; count of bases not matched to a gene: 5. CDR3 length equals 14 residues. Germline assignment: CDR1 GTSNPN and CDR2 SVGIG (reference sequence). The CDR3 region has the DNA TGTGCCTGGAAGCGGGACAGGGGGCAATACGAGCAGTACTTC. This translates into CAWKRDRGQYEQYF.

This clonotype has a count of ten or more. J is TRBJ2-5 and V is TRBV2; no definite D call. Germline-derived CDR1 and CDR2 are SNHLY and FYNNEI. The CDR3 is 13 residues long. Deletions cut 2 bases from V and 2 bases from J, with 6 bases between. CDR3 bases: TGTGCCAGCAGTGAAATAAGGCAAGAGACCCAGTACTTC. It yields the protein CASSEIRQETQYF.

The sample holds many counts of this clonotype. The chain uses TRBV15 and TRBJ2-5, with 9 bases lining up with TRBD1. The CDR3 covers 16 residues. The trim removed 3 bases at V and 5 bases at J, leaving 10 bases unmatched. CDR1 LNHNV and CDR2 YYDKDF come from the germline V gene (reference sequence). CDR3 sequence (DNA): TGTGCCACCAGCAGGGATCCGGGACAGGGTTGGGAGACCCAGTACTTC. It specifies CATSRDPGQGWETQYF.

This clonotype was recorded at least ten times. V and J are TRBV24-1 and TRBJ2-7; 9 bases align to TRBD1. This CDR3 has 15 residues. Per germline, CDR1 KGHDR and CDR2 SFDVKD. With V trimmed by 4 bases and J by 3 bases, 6 bases remained unmatched. Written as DNA, the CDR3 is TGTGCCACCAGTGACCCCGGACAGGGGAACTACGAGCAGTACTTC. Protein: CATSDPGQGNYEQYF.

This clonotype occurred many times. The CDR3 is CASSAPGGTGNTIYF. The CDR3 coding sequence is TGTGCCAGCAGCGCCCCAGGGGGTACGGGAAACACCATATATTTT. The chain joins TRBV2 to TRBJ1-3; 7 bases fit TRBD1. Per the germline V gene, CDR1 is SNHLY and CDR2 is FYNNEI. V gave up 6 bases and J gave up 4 bases; unmatched junction bases: 9. This CDR3 region has 15 residues.

Many counts were recorded for this clonotype. The chain joins TRBV10-3 to TRBJ2-2; D uncertain. The V end was cut by 0 bases, the J end by 0 bases, with 8 bases between. Looked up from germline, CDR1 is ENHRY and CDR2 is SYGVKD. The CDR3 is 16 residues long. CDR3 in DNA: TGTGCCATCAGTGAGTCGAATACCGCGAACACCGGGGAGCTGTTTTTT. Translating gives CAISESNTANTGELFF.

This clonotype came up many times. CDR3 sequence reads: CASSPIRSNQPQHF. The CDR3 coding sequence is TGTGCCAGCTCCCCCATCCGAAGCAATCAGCCCCAGCATTTT. This chain joins TRBV6-2 or TRBV6-3 and TRBJ1-5, with no clear D. CDR1 MNHEY and CDR2 SVGEGT come from the germline V gene. V was clipped by 8 bases and J by 1 base, with 12 bases between them. This CDR3 has 14 residues.